The rows below give T cell receptor beta chains drawn from one sample of a study of blood T cell repertoires in COVID-19. Libraries were prepared by immunoSEQ multiplex PCR; TCRdb keeps only in-frame clonotypes and omits some of them. The table shows about 200,000 clones, with approximately 82% occurring only once. The sequencing input was peripheral blood. These receptor sequences come from a man aged 45-65 years with active or convalescent COVID-19. Both conserved end residues are part of each CDR3. Fields, in order: V gene, J gene, D gene, clone size, CDR3 protein, CDR3 DNA. A D gene is named only where the DNA matches it firmly. Clone size appears in some rows only: once, few, many, or a class for an expanded clone.

v_gene: TRBV7-9; j_gene: TRBJ2-1; d_gene: -; abundance: -; CDR3aa: CASSLGWAGTSYNEQFF; CDR3nt: TGTGCCAGCAGCTTAGGATGGGCAGGGACATCCTACAATGAGCAGTTCTTC
v_gene: TRBV6-5; j_gene: TRBJ2-1; d_gene: TRBD2; abundance: -; CDR3aa: CASSYTSGRMHEQFF; CDR3nt: TGTGCCAGCAGTTACACTAGCGGGAGGATGCATGAGCAGTTCTTC
v_gene: TRBV7-8; j_gene: TRBJ2-3; d_gene: -; abundance: -; CDR3aa: CASSFDRQSRNTQYF; CDR3nt: TGTGCCAGCAGCTTCGACAGACAGAGCAGGAATACGCAGTATTTT
v_gene: TRBV7-9; j_gene: TRBJ1-2; d_gene: -; abundance: -; CDR3aa: CASSLAKGGANYGYTF; CDR3nt: TGTGCCAGCAGCTTAGCTAAGGGAGGGGCGAACTATGGCTACACCTTC
v_gene: TRBV7-2; j_gene: TRBJ1-3; d_gene: TRBD1; abundance: few; CDR3aa: CASSLKGADTIYF; CDR3nt: TGTGCCAGCAGCTTGAAGGGGGCAGACACCATATATTTT
v_gene: TRBV9; j_gene: TRBJ2-7; d_gene: -; abundance: few; CDR3aa: CASSVIRGHEQYF; CDR3nt: TGTGCCAGCAGCGTAATTCGAGGCCACGAGCAGTACTTC
v_gene: TRBV2; j_gene: TRBJ2-3; d_gene: TRBD1; abundance: -; CDR3aa: CASAGTGPDTQYF; CDR3nt: TGTGCCAGCGCCGGGACAGGGCCAGATACGCAGTATTTT
v_gene: TRBV6-1; j_gene: TRBJ2-5; d_gene: TRBD2; abundance: -; CDR3aa: CASSEGAGGPWTQYF; CDR3nt: TGTGCCAGCAGTGAAGGGGCGGGGGGGCCGTGGACCCAGTACTTC
v_gene: TRBV18; j_gene: TRBJ2-1; d_gene: -; abundance: -; CDR3aa: CASSPSEDYYNEQFF; CDR3nt: TGTGCCAGCTCACCTTCCGAGGACTACTACAATGAGCAGTTCTTC
v_gene: TRBV27; j_gene: TRBJ2-2; d_gene: -; abundance: -; CDR3aa: CASSSRNTGELFF; CDR3nt: TGTGCCAGCAGTTCCAGAAACACCGGGGAGCTGTTTTTT
v_gene: TRBV11-2; j_gene: TRBJ2-7; d_gene: TRBD2; abundance: once; CDR3aa: CASSLRGLAYEQYF; CDR3nt: TGTGCCAGCAGCCTTAGGGGACTAGCGTACGAGCAGTACTTC
v_gene: TRBV6-6; j_gene: TRBJ1-5; d_gene: -; abundance: -; CDR3aa: CASSDFSRGNQPQHF; CDR3nt: TGTGCCAGCAGTGACTTCTCTAGGGGGAATCAGCCCCAGCATTTT
v_gene: TRBV27; j_gene: TRBJ1-3; d_gene: -; abundance: -; CDR3aa: CASMGRNSGNTIYF; CDR3nt: TGTGCCAGCATGGGCAGAAACTCTGGAAACACCATATATTTT
v_gene: TRBV18; j_gene: TRBJ2-5; d_gene: -; abundance: -; CDR3aa: CASSGTSTQETQYF; CDR3nt: TGTGCCAGCTCGGGCACCTCGACCCAAGAGACCCAGTACTTC
v_gene: TRBV7-2; j_gene: TRBJ1-2; d_gene: TRBD1; abundance: -; CDR3aa: CASSMGQGYGYTF; CDR3nt: TGTGCCAGCAGCATGGGACAGGGCTATGGCTACACCTTC
v_gene: TRBV29-1; j_gene: TRBJ1-1; d_gene: TRBD1; abundance: -; CDR3aa: CSVATGGSLNTEAFF; CDR3nt: TGCAGCGTTGCGACAGGGGGTAGCTTGAACACTGAAGCTTTCTTT
v_gene: TRBV18; j_gene: TRBJ2-2; d_gene: -; abundance: -; CDR3aa: CASSPKVPVIGDPNTGELFF; CDR3nt: TGTGCCAGCTCACCAAAAGTTCCCGTAATCGGGGATCCGAACACCGGGGAGCTGTTTTTT
v_gene: TRBV24-1; j_gene: TRBJ2-3; d_gene: -; abundance: once; CDR3aa: CAIGAASTDTQYF; CDR3nt: TGTGCCATTGGGGCAGCTAGCACAGATACGCAGTATTTT
v_gene: TRBV29-1; j_gene: TRBJ2-6; d_gene: -; abundance: -; CDR3aa: CSVDDSLTGANVLTF; CDR3nt: TGCAGCGTGGATGACAGCCTCACTGGGGCCAACGTCCTGACTTTC
v_gene: TRBV6-2/TRBV6-3; j_gene: TRBJ2-3; d_gene: -; abundance: -; CDR3aa: CASSYRHFLVDTQYF; CDR3nt: TGTGCCAGCAGTTACCGACACTTTTTGGTTGATACGCAGTATTTT
v_gene: TRBV6-5; j_gene: TRBJ2-7; d_gene: TRBD2; abundance: once; CDR3aa: CASTGTSGAYEQYF; CDR3nt: TGTGCCAGCACTGGGACTAGCGGCGCCTACGAGCAGTACTTC
v_gene: TRBV7-9; j_gene: TRBJ1-2; d_gene: -; abundance: -; CDR3aa: CASSLVAVYTPGYTF; CDR3nt: TGTGCCAGCAGCTTAGTTGCGGTGTACACGCCGGGCTACACCTTC